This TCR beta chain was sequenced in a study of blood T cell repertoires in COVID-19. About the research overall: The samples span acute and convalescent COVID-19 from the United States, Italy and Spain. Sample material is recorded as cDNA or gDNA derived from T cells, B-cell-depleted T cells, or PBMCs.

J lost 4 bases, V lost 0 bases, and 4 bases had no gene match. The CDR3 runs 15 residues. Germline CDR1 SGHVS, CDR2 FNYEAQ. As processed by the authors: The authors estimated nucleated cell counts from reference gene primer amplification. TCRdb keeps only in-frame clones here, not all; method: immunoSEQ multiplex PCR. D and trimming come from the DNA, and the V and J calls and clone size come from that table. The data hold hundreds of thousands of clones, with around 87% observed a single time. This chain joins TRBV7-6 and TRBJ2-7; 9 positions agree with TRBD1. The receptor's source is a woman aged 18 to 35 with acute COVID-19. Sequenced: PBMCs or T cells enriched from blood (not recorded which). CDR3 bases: TGTGCCAGCAGCTTAGCCGGGACAGGGACTTACGAGCAGTACTTC. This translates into CASSLAGTGTYEQYF.